Following are 21 T cell receptor beta chains from one sample sequenced in a study of blood T cell repertoires in COVID-19. Here immunoSEQ multiplex PCR was the method, and the copy in TCRdb shows in-frame clones only, minus some. The sample carries about 210,000 clones, about 91% recorded once. The sample comprised PBMCs or T cells enriched from blood (not recorded which). All receptors come from a woman aged 40 to 50 with acute COVID-19.

V and J are TRBV10-2 and TRBJ1-5; no firm D call. Germline V gene lookup returns CDR1 WSHSY and CDR2 SAAADI. Trimming cost V 4 bases and J 2 bases, with 6 bases left between them. The CDR3 extends over 13 amino acids. The CDR3: CASSGLGNQPQHF. The DNA of the CDR3 is TGCGCCAGCAGTGGGTTAGGCAATCAGCCCCAGCATTTT.

The CDR3, as DNA: TGTGCCAGCAGCGAACCCGGGACAGTTAATTCACCCCTCCACTTT. Translated: CASSEPGTVNSPLHF. The chain links TRBV6-2 or TRBV6-3 to TRBJ1-6; 7 nucleotides align to TRBD1. The CDR3 loop spans 15 amino acids. V lost 6 bases, J lost 6 bases, and 8 bases stayed unmatched. Germline values: CDR1 MNHEY, CDR2 SVGEGT.

This clone was seen a few times. The chain combines TRBV4-1 with TRBJ1-2, with D tentatively TRBD1 (5 bases). Germline loops: CDR1 MGHRA, CDR2 YSYEKL. The CDR3 sequence is 15 residues long. Trimming took 0 bases from V and 4 from J, leaving 12 bases between them. CDR3 nucleotides: TGCGCCAGCAGCCAAGATCAGGGCAACTCCTATGGCTACACCTTC. This encodes CASSQDQGNSYGYTF.

This chain connects TRBV9 to TRBJ2-2; TRBD2 agrees at 12 bases. Germline V gives CDR1 SGDLS, CDR2 YYNGEE. This CDR3 is built from 15 residues. Trimming at V came to 2 bases and at J to 4 bases, leaving 0 bases not matched to a gene. The CDR3 DNA reads TGTGCCAGCAGCGTGGGACTAGCGGGCACCGGGGAGCTGTTTTTT. Its protein is CASSVGLAGTGELFF.

The CDR3 DNA reads as TGTGCCAGCACGACAGGGGGAAGTGGCTACACCTTC. It is translated as CASTTGGSGYTF. V is TRBV12-3 or TRBV12-4 and J is TRBJ1-2; TRBD1 matches at 9 bases. V lost 7 bases, J lost 7 bases, and 4 bases stayed unmatched. The CDR3 is made up of 12 amino acids.

The chain uses TRBV9 and TRBJ2-3; TRBD1 agrees at 10 bases. Per germline, CDR1 SGDLS and CDR2 YYNGEE. V shed 2 bases and J 2 bases; nucleotides not matched to a gene: 8. The CDR3 extends over 17 amino acids. CDR3 sequence reads: CASSVWDRGLPTDTQYF. The DNA for the CDR3 is TGTGCCAGCAGCGTCTGGGACAGGGGACTACCCACAGATACGCAGTATTTT.

The rearrangement uses TRBV7-2 and TRBJ2-1, with a weak D call TRBD1 (6 bases). Germline loops: CDR1 SGHTA, CDR2 FQGNSA. With 5 bases removed from V and 4 bases from J, the gap between germline ends came to 9 bases. The CDR3 is 13 residues long. CDR3 DNA sequence: TGTGCCAGCAGCCCGGACAGTTACAATGAGCAGTTCTTC. This codes for CASSPDSYNEQFF.

The rearrangement links TRBV7-8 to TRBJ2-3; TRBD2 is a possible D gene (5 bases). The germline V and J ends were trimmed by 8 bases and 2 bases, with 14 bases remaining between them. Germline values: CDR1 SGHVS, CDR2 FQNEAQ. This CDR3 has 14 amino acids. CDR3 sequence: CASQKRGFTDTQYF. For the CDR3, the DNA is TGTGCCAGCCAAAAACGAGGGTTCACAGATACGCAGTATTTT.

The V and J genes are TRBV2 and TRBJ2-7; TRBD2 is a possible D gene (5 bases). The germline V gene has CDR1 SNHLY and CDR2 FYNNEI. The CDR3 has 12 residues. V dropped 4 bases and J dropped 4 bases, with 8 bases sitting between them. CDR3: CASSVEGYEQYV. As DNA, the CDR3 is TGTGCCAGCAGTGTAGAGGGATACGAGCAGTACGTC.

The V and J genes are TRBV7-2 and TRBJ2-4; D is unresolved. The germline V gene has CDR1 SGHTA and CDR2 FQGNSA. This CDR3 contains 15 residues. V was trimmed by 5 bases and J by 5 bases, leaving 16 bases between them. CDR3 sequence reads: CASSARWAAQNIQYF. DNA for the CDR3: TGTGCCAGCAGCGCCCGTTGGGCAGCTCAAAACATTCAGTACTTC. Full variable domain (rest looked up from reference TRBV7-2 and TRBJ2-4): GAGVSQSPSNKVTEKGKDVELRCDPISGHTALYWYRQSLGQGLEFLIYFQGNSAPDKSGLPSDRFSAERTGGSVSTLTIQRTQQEDSAVYLCASSARWAAQNIQYFGAGTRLSVL.

CDR3: CASSLNRGSLYGYTF. The DNA for the CDR3 is TGTGCCAGCAGTTTGAACAGGGGGAGTCTCTATGGCTACACCTTC. This sequence joins TRBV5-4 and TRBJ1-2; 8 bases are shared with TRBD1. The junction had 10 bases not matched to a gene; V was cut back by 5 bases and J by 4 bases. This CDR3 is 15 amino acids long. Looked up from germline, CDR1 is SGHNT and CDR2 is YYREEE (reference sequence).

There are a few counts of this clone. Written as DNA, the CDR3 is TGTGCCAGCTCACTTCGACAGGGTGGACAAGAGACCCAGTACTTC. As protein: CASSLRQGGQETQYF. The V and J genes are TRBV18 and TRBJ2-5; 7 positions agree with TRBD1. Trimming at V came to 4 bases and at J to 2 bases, leaving 7 bases not matched to a gene. In germline, CDR1 is KGHSH, CDR2 LQKENI. This CDR3 comprises 15 residues.

The chain carries TRBV5-1 and TRBJ2-6; no firm D call. The CDR3 extends over 14 amino acids. Looked up from germline, CDR1 is SGHRS and CDR2 is YFSETQ. V was pared by 3 bases and J by 2 bases, with 6 bases between. In nucleotides, the CDR3 is TGCGCCAGCAGCTCGGGTACTGGGGCCAACGTCCTGACTTTC. This gives the protein CASSSGTGANVLTF.

The chain links TRBV19 to TRBJ1-2; weak D call: TRBD1 (5 bases). Germline CDR1 reads LNHDA; CDR2 reads SQIVND (reference sequence). CDR3 length equals 15 residues. The V end lost 4 bases, the J end lost 8 bases, and 20 bases lay between the germline ends. For the CDR3, the DNA is TGTGCCAGTAGTAGGCAATCGTCGGGGGTTAGGGGCTACACCTTC. This encodes CASSRQSSGVRGYTF.

The chain links TRBV11-2 to TRBJ2-7; 8 bases are a match to TRBD2. Germline CDR1 and CDR2: SGHAT and FQNNGV. V shed 3 bases and J 4 bases; nucleotides not matched to a gene: 14. The CDR3 runs 17 residues. The CDR3 here is CASSFSVWRGAEYEQYF. The CDR3 coding sequence is TGTGCCAGCAGCTTCTCTGTCTGGCGGGGGGCGGAGTACGAGCAGTACTTC.

This chain links TRBV25-1 with TRBJ2-1, with unresolved D. Germline-derived CDR1 and CDR2 are MGHDK and SYGVNS. The CDR3 is 13 residues long. With 6 bases removed from V and 7 bases from J, the gap between germline ends came to 13 bases. The CDR3 nucleotides read TGTGCCAGCAGCCCGCAGGTCTGGAATGAGCAGTTCTTC. This codes for CASSPQVWNEQFF.

V gene TRBV4-1 combines with J gene TRBJ2-3; TRBD1 agrees at 10 bases. Germline assignment: CDR1 MGHRA and CDR2 YSYEKL. V shed 6 bases, J shed 2 bases, and the junction held 11 bases outside the gene matches. The CDR3 sequence is 17 residues long. CDR3 nucleotide sequence: TGCGCCAGCAGGGCGCCGGGACAGGGGCGCTCCACAGATACGCAGTATTTT. It translates to CASRAPGQGRSTDTQYF.

This rearrangement joins TRBV9 to TRBJ1-2; 9 bases are a match to TRBD1. Trimming at V came to 3 bases and at J to 7 bases, leaving 7 bases not matched to a gene. CDR3 length equals 14 residues. Per germline, CDR1 SGDLS and CDR2 YYNGEE. For the CDR3, the DNA is TGTGCCAGCAGCGCCCGGGACAGGGCGAGTGGCTACACCTTC. Protein sequence: CASSARDRASGYTF. Supplemented by reference TRBV9 and TRBJ1-2, the full variable domain reads DSGVTQTPKHLITATGQRVTLRCSPRSGDLSVYWYQQSLDQGLQFLIQYYNGEERAKGNILERFSAQQFPDLHSELNLSSLELGDSALYFCASSARDRASGYTFGSGTRLTVV.

The chain is built from TRBV5-4 and TRBJ1-3, with a tentative D call TRBD1 (5 bases). Germline CDR1 is SGHNT and CDR2 is YYREEE (reference sequence). This CDR3 region has 15 residues. The ends were cut back, 2 bases at V and 4 bases at J, with 13 bases in the middle. CDR3 sequence reads: CASSLEVGPGNTIYF. DNA of the CDR3: TGTGCCAGCAGCTTAGAGGTGGGGCCCGGAAACACCATATATTTT.

The rearrangement uses TRBV29-1 and TRBJ1-1, with 12 bases aligning to TRBD1. J lost 4 bases, V lost 3 bases, and 9 bases had no gene match. CDR3 length equals 16 residues. Germline V CDR1 and CDR2: SQVTM, ANQGSEA. This CDR3 is CSVEEPGQGAFTEAFF. The DNA for the CDR3 is TGCAGCGTTGAGGAGCCGGGACAGGGGGCTTTCACTGAAGCTTTCTTT.

The V gene is TRBV19, the J gene TRBJ1-2; 10 bases align to TRBD1. This CDR3 has 16 amino acids. Losses at the gene ends were 5 bases for V and 4 bases for J; bases not matched to a gene: 10. Germline-derived CDR1 and CDR2 are LNHDA and SQIVND (reference sequence). DNA for the CDR3: TGTGCCAGTAGTGTATCCGGGACAGGGGTCGGCTATGGCTACACCTTC. This encodes CASSVSGTGVGYGYTF.